This TCR beta chain was obtained from a study of beta chain features in type 1 diabetes. Across the whole study: The number of sorted cells examined across all samples was fewer than 110,000,000.

The isolated RNA, all of it, was reverse transcribed, so expressed TCRB transcripts were what got sequenced. Here immunoSEQ multiplex PCR was the method, and the copy in TCRdb shows in-frame clones only, minus some. Of about 260,000 clones in the sample, approximately 25% were seen once. Each sorted population was over 95% pure. Study observations and caveats: Insertions were fewer and deletions more numerous at VDJ junctions in type 1 diabetes patients. TCRB CDR3s from Type 1 diabetes patients were moderately but significantly shorter in all four CD4+ subsets.

The table lists this clone with a few counts. Its antigen remains unknown. V shed 5 bases and J shed 8 bases, with 14 bases lying between them. CDR1 LNHDA and CDR2 SQIVND come from the germline V gene (reference sequence). The CDR3 contains 13 residues. V is TRBV19 and J is TRBJ2-3; no clear D gene. This sequence originates from a woman aged 30 to 39 with type 1 diabetes. The sequenced sample was naive CD4+ T cells from blood. The CDR3 DNA sequence: TGTGCCAGTAGTGCTTACGAGGCGAGTACGCAGTATTTT. This sequence encodes CASSAYEASTQYF.